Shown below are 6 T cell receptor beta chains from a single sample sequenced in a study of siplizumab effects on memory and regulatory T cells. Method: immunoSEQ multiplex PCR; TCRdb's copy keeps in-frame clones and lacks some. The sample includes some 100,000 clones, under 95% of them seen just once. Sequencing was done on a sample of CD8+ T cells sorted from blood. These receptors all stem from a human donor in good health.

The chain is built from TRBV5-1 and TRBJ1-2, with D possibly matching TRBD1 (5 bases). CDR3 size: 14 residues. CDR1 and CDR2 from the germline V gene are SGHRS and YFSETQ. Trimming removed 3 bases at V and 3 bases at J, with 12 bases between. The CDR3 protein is CASSYERGDYGYTF. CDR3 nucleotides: TGCGCCAGCAGCTACGAGCGGGGGGACTATGGCTACACCTTC.

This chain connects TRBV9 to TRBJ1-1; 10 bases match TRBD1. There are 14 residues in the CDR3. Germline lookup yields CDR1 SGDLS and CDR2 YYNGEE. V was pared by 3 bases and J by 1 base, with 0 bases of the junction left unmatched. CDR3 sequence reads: CASSGTGGNTEAFF. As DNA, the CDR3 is TGTGCCAGCAGCGGGACAGGGGGGAACACTGAAGCTTTCTTT.

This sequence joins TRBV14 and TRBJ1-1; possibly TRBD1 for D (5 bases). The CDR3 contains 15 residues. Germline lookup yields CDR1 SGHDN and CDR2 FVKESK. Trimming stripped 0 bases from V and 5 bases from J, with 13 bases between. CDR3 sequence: CASSQDWGLLTEAFF. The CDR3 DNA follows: TGTGCCAGCAGCCAAGACTGGGGACTTTTGACTGAAGCTTTCTTT.

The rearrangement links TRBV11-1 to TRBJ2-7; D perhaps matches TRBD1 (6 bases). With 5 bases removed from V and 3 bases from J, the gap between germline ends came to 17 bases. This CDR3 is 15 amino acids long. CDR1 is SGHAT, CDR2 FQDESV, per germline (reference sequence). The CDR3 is CASSPQQGHFYEQYF. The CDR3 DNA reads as TGTGCCAGCAGCCCCCAACAGGGTCATTTCTACGAGCAGTACTTC.

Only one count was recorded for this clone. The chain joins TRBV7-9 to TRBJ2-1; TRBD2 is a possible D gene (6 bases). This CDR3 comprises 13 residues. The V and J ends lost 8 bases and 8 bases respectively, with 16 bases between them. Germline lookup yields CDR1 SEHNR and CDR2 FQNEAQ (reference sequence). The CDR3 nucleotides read TGTGCCAGCTCCTGGGAGGAGGTCGATGAGCAGTTCTTC. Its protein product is CASSWEEVDEQFF.

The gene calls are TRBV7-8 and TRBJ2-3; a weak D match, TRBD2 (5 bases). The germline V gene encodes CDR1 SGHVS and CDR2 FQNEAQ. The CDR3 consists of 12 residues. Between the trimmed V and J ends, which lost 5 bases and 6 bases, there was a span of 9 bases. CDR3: CASSLLEDTQYF. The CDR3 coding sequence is TGTGCCAGCAGCCTACTAGAGGATACGCAGTATTTT.